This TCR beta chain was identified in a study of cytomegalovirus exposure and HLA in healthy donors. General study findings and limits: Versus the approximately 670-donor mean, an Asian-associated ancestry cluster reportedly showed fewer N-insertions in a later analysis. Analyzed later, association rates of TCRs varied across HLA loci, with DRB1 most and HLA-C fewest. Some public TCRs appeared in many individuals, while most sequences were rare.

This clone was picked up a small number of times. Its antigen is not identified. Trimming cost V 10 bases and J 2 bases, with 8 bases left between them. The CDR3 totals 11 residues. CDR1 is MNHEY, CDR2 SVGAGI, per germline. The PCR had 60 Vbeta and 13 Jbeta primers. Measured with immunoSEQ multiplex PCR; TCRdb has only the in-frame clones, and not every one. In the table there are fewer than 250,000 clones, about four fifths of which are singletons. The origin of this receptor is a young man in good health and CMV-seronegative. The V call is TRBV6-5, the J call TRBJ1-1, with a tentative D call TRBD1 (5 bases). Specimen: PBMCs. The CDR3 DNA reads TGTGCCACGGGGGGAAACACTGAAGCTTTCTTT. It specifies CATGGNTEAFF.